The clone carrying this T cell receptor (beta chain) was found a few times. Antigen unknown. This record belongs to a study of cytomegalovirus exposure and HLA in healthy donors. Study-wide findings and caveats: Some V segments could not be told apart, so they were left out, TRBV6-2 and TRBV6-3 among them. A later analysis linked a missense variant in DCLRE1C to the trimming of TCR beta V and J genes.

Primers: 60 Vbeta forward and 13 Jbeta reverse. Method: immunoSEQ multiplex PCR; TCRdb's copy keeps in-frame clones and lacks some. The profile shows over 150,000 clones, over 60% of them singletons. J was trimmed by 6 bases and V by 7 bases; bases with no gene match: 7. The CDR3 runs to 14 residues. The germline V gene encodes CDR1 SGHAT and CDR2 FQNNGV. Sample: PBMCs. This receptor was obtained from a woman in her 30s in good health and CMV-seronegative. The rearrangement joins TRBV11-2 to TRBJ2-7; TRBD2 agrees at 12 bases. This chain's CDR3 is CASTQLAGGAEQYF. The CDR3 DNA is TGTGCCAGCACCCAACTAGCGGGAGGCGCCGAGCAGTACTTC.